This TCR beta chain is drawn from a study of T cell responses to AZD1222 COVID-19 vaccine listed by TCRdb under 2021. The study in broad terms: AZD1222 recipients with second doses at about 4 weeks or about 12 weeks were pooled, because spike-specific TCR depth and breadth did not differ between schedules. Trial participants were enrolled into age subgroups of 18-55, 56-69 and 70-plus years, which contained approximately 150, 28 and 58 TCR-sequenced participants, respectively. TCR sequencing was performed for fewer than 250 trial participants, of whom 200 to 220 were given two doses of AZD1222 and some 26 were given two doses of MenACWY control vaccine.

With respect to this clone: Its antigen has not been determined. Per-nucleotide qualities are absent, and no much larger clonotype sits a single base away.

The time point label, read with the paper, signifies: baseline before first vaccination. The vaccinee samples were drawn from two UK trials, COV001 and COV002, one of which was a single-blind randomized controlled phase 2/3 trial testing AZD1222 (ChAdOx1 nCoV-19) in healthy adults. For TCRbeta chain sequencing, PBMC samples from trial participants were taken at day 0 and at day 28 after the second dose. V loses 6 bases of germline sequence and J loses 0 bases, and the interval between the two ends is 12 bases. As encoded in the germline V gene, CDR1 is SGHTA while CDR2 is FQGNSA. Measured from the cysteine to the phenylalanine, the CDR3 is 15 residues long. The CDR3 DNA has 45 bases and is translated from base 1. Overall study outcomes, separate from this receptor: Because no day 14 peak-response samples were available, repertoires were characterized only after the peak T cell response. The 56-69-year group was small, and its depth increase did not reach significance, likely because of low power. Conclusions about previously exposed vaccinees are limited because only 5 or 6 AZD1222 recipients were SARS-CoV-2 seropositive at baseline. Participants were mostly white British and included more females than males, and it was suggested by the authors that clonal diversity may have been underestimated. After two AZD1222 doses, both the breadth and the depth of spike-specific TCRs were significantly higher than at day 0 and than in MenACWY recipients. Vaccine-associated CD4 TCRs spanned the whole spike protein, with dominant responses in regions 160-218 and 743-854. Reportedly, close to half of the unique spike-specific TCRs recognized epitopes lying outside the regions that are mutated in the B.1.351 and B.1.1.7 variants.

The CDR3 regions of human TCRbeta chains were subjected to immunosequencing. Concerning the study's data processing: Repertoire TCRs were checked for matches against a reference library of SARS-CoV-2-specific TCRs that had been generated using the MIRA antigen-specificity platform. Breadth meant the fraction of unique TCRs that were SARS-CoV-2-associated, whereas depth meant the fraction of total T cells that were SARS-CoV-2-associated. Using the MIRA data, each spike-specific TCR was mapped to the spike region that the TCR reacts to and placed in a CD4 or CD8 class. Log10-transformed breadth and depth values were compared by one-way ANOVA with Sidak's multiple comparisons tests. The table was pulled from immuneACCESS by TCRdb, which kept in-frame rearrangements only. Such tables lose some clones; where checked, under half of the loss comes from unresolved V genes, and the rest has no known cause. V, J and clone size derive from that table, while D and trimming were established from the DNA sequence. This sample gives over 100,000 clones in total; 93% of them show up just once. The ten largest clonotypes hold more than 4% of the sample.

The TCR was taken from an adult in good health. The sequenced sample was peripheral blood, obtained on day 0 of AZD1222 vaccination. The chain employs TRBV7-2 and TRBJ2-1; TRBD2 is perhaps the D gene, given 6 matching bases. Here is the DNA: TGTGCCAGCAGGAAGTTCGGGAGCTCCTACAATGAGCAGTTCTTC. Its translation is CASRKFGSSYNEQFF.